The rows below give T cell receptor beta chains drawn from one sample of a study of CD8 T cells in ankylosing spondylitis. A single record per CDR3 protein comes from TCRdb applying MiXCR to the 5' RACE reads. This table holds 100,000 to 150,000 distinct CDR3 sequences, 9.3% found once. Sequenced: blood, either unsorted or a sorted T cell fraction (not recorded which). Receptors were obtained from a male donor with ankylosing spondylitis or in good health (not recorded which). Both conserved end residues are part of each CDR3. D genes are given only for firm matches. Some rows mark clone size as missing; the rest say once, few, many or name a class of expanded clone.

CDR3 length	V gene	clone size	J gene	D gene	CDR3 DNA	CDR3 protein
16	TRBV5-1	few	TRBJ2-5	.	TGCGCCAGCAGCCTAAATATGTTAGCGACACAAGAGACCCAGTACTTC	CASSLNMLATQETQYF
12	TRBV3-1	many	TRBJ2-7	.	TGTGCCAGCAGCCACGACTGGTACGAGCAGTACTTC	CASSHDWYEQYF
18	TRBV11-1	few	TRBJ2-4	TRBD2	TGTGCCAGCAGCTTAGAGGGGACTAGCGGGAGAATTGAAAACATTCAGTACTTC	CASSLEGTSGRIENIQYF
18	TRBV5-1	many	TRBJ2-3	TRBD2	TGCGCCAGCAGCTTGGTTAGGGGGACTAGCGGCAGCACAGATACGCAGTATTTT	CASSLVRGTSGSTDTQYF
15	TRBV19	.	TRBJ2-5	.	TGTGCCAGTAGTATATCCGTCGGGCAGAAAGAGACCCAGTACTTC	CASSISVGQKETQYF
15	TRBV20-1	many	TRBJ1-1	.	TGCAGTGCTGACAATTCCGACAACCTGAACACTGAAGCTTTCTTT	CSADNSDNLNTEAFF
14	TRBV6-2/TRBV6-3	many	TRBJ1-5	.	TGTGCCAGCATGTCTCTTCCTGCCGTCCAGCCCCAGCATTTT	CASMSLPAVQPQHF
12	TRBV12-3/TRBV12-4	.	TRBJ2-1	.	TGTGCCAGCAGTTTTTTCAACAATGAGCAGTTCTTC	CASSFFNNEQFF
17	TRBV4-2	many	TRBJ2-1	TRBD2	TGTGCCAGCAGCCATGATGGACTAGCGGGAGTATACAATGAGCAGTTCTTC	CASSHDGLAGVYNEQFF
15	TRBV27	few	TRBJ1-5	.	TGTGCCAGCAGCCGGGGGGTTGGGGGCAATCAGCCCCAGCATTTT	CASSRGVGGNQPQHF
8	TRBV5-1	many	TRBJ2-7	.	TGCGCCAGCTACGAGCAGTACTTC	CASYEQYF
15	TRBV12-3/TRBV12-4	many	TRBJ1-2	TRBD1	TGTGCCAGCAGTTCTTGGACAGGGGGCTCTCATGGCTACACCTTC	CASSSWTGGSHGYTF
13	TRBV6-1	few	TRBJ2-5	.	TGTGCCAGCAGCCGAGACACTGAAGAGACCCAGTACTTC	CASSRDTEETQYF
14	TRBV28	.	TRBJ2-3	.	TGTGCCAGCAGTCCCGTAGGTGGCACATATACGCAGTATTTT	CASSPVGGTYTQYF
12	TRBV12-3/TRBV12-4	few	TRBJ2-1	.	TGTGCCAGCAGGCCAGGAGACAGAGAGCAGTTCTTC	CASRPGDREQFF
16	TRBV29-1	many	TRBJ2-2	TRBD2	TGCAGCGTTGTGGATAGCGGGAGGGAAAACACCGGGGAGCTGTTTTTT	CSVVDSGRENTGELFF
18	TRBV4-3	.	TRBJ2-3	TRBD2	TGCGCCAGCAGCCAACGACTAGCGGGAGGTCCTAGCACAGATACGCAGTATTTT	CASSQRLAGGPSTDTQYF
15	TRBV27	once	TRBJ2-7	.	TGTGCCAGCAGTTATCTCGGGGGTGGCTCCTACGAGCAGTACTTC	CASSYLGGGSYEQYF
16	TRBV5-1	few	TRBJ2-1	TRBD2	TGCGCCAGCAGCCCTAATAGCGGGACAAACTACAATGAGCAGTTCTTC	CASSPNSGTNYNEQFF
15	TRBV7-8	many	TRBJ2-1	.	TGTGCCAGCAGCTTTGAGGGAGGCGCCTACAATGAGCAGTTCTTC	CASSFEGGAYNEQFF
20	TRBV24-1	many	TRBJ2-4	TRBD1	TGTGCCACCAGTGATTTGACGGGACAGGACCAGCTCATAGCCAAAAACATTCAGTACTTC	CATSDLTGQDQLIAKNIQYF
16	TRBV6-5	many	TRBJ1-1	TRBD1	TGTGCCAGCAGTTACTCCGGGACAGGGGTGAACACTGAAGCTTTCTTT	CASSYSGTGVNTEAFF
14	TRBV5-1	many	TRBJ2-7	TRBD2	TGTGCCAGCAGCTTGACTAGCGGGAGTTACGAGCAGTACTTC	CASSLTSGSYEQYF
16	TRBV4-2	.	TRBJ1-5	TRBD1	TGTGCCATCAGCCGACTTTCCGAGGGGGCACAGACTAACCAGCATTTT	CAISRLSEGAQTNQHF
15	TRBV20-1	many	TRBJ1-5	.	TGCAGTGCTCGCGCAGGGGAAATGGTCAATCAGCCCCAGCATTTT	CSARAGEMVNQPQHF
15	TRBV5-5	many	TRBJ2-3	.	TGTGCCAGCAGCTTGTTGGAGCAGAATACAGATACGCAGTATTTT	CASSLLEQNTDTQYF
15	TRBV6-1	many	TRBJ2-7	TRBD1	TGTGCCAGCCAACCCCCGGGGACAGGGGCATACGAGCAGTACTTC	CASQPPGTGAYEQYF
12	TRBV5-6	many	TRBJ2-5	.	TGTGCCAGCAGCGCTCATGGGGAGACCCAGTACTTC	CASSAHGETQYF
13	TRBV29-1	many	TRBJ2-1	.	TGCAGCGTTGAGGAAACCACAGGGACCTCTCAGTTCTTC	CSVEETTGTSQFF
16	TRBV5-1	many	TRBJ2-3	TRBD1	TGCGCCAGCAGCCTGGAGAACAGGGGGCGTACAGATACGCAGTATTTT	CASSLENRGRTDTQYF
16	TRBV25-1	.	TRBJ2-1	TRBD2	TGTGCCAGCAGTGGGAAGCGGGATCGCTCCTACAATGAGCAGTTCTTC	CASSGKRDRSYNEQFF